This T cell receptor (beta chain) was recovered during a study of blood T cells in healthy people across ages. Across the study: Through template switching, about one barcoded beta molecule was captured per two T cells, as measured in model experiments. Findings of the study overall: Roughly linearly, TCR beta diversity per million T cells fell as age increased.

A J-beta primer mix and a sample-barcoded 5' primer were used in a second PCR of about 7 to 12 cycles. Carrying 12 random nucleotides, a template-switch adaptor labeled each individual cDNA molecule. TCRdb ran MiXCR on the 5' RACE reads and lists one entry per CDR3 protein. The sample contains more than 800,000 distinct CDR3 sequences, under 30% of which appear only once. In this sample, this clonotype turned up many times. As yet, its antigen is unknown. The CDR3 is 15 amino acids. CDR1 is MDHEN and CDR2 is SYDVKM in the germline V gene. V lost 3 bases and J 6 bases, leaving 17 bases between the germline ends.

The chain carries TRBV28 and TRBJ2-5, with D perhaps matching TRBD1 or TRBD2 (5 bases each). Material: blood. This TCR was sampled from a woman aged 80 or over in good health. In nucleotides, the CDR3 is TGTGCCAGCAGTTTGGGGACGAGGGTGGTAAAGACCCAGTACTTC. The encoded protein is CASSLGTRVVKTQYF.